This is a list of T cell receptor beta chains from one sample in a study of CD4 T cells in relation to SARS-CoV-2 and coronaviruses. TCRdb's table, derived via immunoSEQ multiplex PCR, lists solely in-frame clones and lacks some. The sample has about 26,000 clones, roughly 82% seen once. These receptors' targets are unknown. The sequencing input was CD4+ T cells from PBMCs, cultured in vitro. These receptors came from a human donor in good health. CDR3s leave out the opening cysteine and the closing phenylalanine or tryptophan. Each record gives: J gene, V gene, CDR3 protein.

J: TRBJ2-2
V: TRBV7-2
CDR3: ASSPRTLANTGELF

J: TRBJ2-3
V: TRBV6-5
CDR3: ASSYPDYPGTDTQY

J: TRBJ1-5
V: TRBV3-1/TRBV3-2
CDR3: VSSQELSLDQPQH

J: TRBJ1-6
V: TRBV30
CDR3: AWSTGESPLH

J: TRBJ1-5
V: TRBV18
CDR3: ASSPGRNQPQH

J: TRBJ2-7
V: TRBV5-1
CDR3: ASSVGTGVYEQY

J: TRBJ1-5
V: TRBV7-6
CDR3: ASSLGDPASNQPQH

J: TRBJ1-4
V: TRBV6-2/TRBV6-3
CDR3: ASSSQGGYEKLF

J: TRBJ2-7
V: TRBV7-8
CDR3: ASSFGTSGNYEQY

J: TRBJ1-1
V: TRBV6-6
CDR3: AGSRGSANTEAF

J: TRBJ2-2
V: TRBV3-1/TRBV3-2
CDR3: ASSLAGGPSGELF

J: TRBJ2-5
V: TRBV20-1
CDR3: SASLSEETQY

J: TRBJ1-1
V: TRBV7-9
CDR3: ASSFGTSRSVTEAF

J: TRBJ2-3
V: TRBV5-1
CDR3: ASSRGWDTQY

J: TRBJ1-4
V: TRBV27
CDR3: ASSRTGGWEKLF

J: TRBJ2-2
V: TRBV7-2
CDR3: ASCRGTSANTGELF

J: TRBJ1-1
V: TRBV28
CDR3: ASSSSDRALGEAF

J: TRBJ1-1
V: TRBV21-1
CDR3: ASPKRGRYTEAF

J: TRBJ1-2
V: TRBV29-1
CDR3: SVILNYGYT

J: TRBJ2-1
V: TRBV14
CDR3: ASSRGLAGAYNEQF

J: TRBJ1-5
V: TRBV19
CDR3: ASREAGGFGQPQH

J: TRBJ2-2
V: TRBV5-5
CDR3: ASSSQGGGGELF

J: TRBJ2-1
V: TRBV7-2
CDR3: ASSLDQVNEQF

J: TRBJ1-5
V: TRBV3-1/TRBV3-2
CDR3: ASSQAAPLSNQPQH

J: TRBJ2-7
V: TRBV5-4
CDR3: ASSYFNTYEQY

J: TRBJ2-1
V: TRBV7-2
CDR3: ASSLSGGFYNEQF

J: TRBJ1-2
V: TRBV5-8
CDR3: ASSLGNRGGYT

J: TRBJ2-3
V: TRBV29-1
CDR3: SVDPVTDTQY

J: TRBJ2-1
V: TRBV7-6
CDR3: ASSSPWAKGNEQF

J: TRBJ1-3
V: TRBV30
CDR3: AWTEGRYSGNTIY

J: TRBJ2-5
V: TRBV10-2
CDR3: ASSENQAVETQY

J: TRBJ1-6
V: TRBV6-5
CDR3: ASSYTTGEDSPLH

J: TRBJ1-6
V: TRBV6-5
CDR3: ASSYSKGSYNSPLH

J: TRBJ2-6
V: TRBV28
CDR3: ASSLSRVTAGANVLT

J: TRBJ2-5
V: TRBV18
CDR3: ASSPGTSPETQY

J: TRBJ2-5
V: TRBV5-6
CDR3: ASKSLSGVLGGSQY

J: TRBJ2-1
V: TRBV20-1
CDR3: SASSGFEVNNEQF

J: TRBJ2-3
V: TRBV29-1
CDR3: SLRTSGDTQY

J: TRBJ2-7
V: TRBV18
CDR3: ASSPPGQVVYEQY

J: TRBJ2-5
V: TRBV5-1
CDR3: ASTRGAGEGRETQY

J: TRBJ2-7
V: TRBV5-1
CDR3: ASSFRTSGNSYEQY

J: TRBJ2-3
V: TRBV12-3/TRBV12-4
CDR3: ANGREGDTQY

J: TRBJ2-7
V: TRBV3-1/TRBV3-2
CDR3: ASSHPARRGDSDEQY

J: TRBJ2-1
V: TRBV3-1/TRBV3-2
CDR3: ASSSPGTVYNEQF

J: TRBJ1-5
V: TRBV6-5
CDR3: ASGLVGQINQPQH

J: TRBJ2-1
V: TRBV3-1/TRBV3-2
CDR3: ASSQEGRYNEQF

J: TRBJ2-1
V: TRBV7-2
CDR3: ASSFAGDINEQF

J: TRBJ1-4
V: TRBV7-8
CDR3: ASSRAPGNEKLF

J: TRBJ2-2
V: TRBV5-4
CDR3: ASSLGLGITGELF

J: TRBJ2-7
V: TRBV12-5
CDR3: ASGLGYEQY